The text below deals with one TCR beta chain. It lacks a known antigen. Base qualities are not at hand, and no much larger clone is one base apart. In the germline V gene, CDR1 corresponds to KGHSH and CDR2 to LQKENI. Including the terminal cysteine and phenylalanine, the CDR3 comprises 14 residues. Kept here is only the CDR3 DNA, which spans 42 bases and is read in frame from base 1. The V end loses 0 bases and the J end loses 3 bases, and a stretch of 6 bases separates them. TCRbeta CDR3 regions were amplified from genomic DNA using the immunoSEQ Assay, a bias-controlled multiplex PCR. The paper's processing steps were these. The number of nucleated cells in each sample was estimated from the amplification of reference gene primers within the assay. Sequence reads were collapsed and filtered to measure the absolute abundance of every unique TCRbeta CDR3 rearrangement. For each sample, productive Simpson clonality was calculated by taking the square root of Simpson's diversity index across productive rearrangements. The table was pulled from immuneACCESS by TCRdb, which kept in-frame rearrangements only. Such tables lose some clones; where checked, under half of the loss comes from unresolved V genes, and the rest has no known cause. Clone size and V and J calls were adopted from that table, with D and trimming inferred from the DNA. Here the sample has some 110,000 clones; 70% to 85% occur a single time. 3.3% of the sample rests with the top ten.

The sample belongs to a study of blood T cell repertoires in COVID-19 (dated by TCRdb to 2020 to 2021). Concerning the study at large: Samples covering the acute and convalescent phases of COVID-19 were provided by collaborators in the United States, Italy and Spain. The material from the prospective study consisted of cDNA or gDNA derived from T cells, B-cell-depleted T cells, or PBMCs. The dataset comprised deeply sampled blood TCRbeta repertoires from subjects exposed to, actively infected with, or recovered from COVID-19. The repertoires were released in a freely available public database meant as a resource for research on the immune response to SARS-CoV-2. The samples were drawn from two sources: the first 160 participants of the ongoing ImmuneRACE study, and 1,000 to 1,500 subjects contributed by 6 global collaborators. The sample metadata nearly always contained a de-identified subject ID, COVID-19 status, age in years and sex. Where available, HLA class I and class II types were taken from metadata supplied by the sample provider and were not determined by assay-based typing.

Here is what the overall study found, with its caveats: The quantity of clinical and demographic metadata differed by source and by participant and was supplied without curation.

Each collaborating institution followed its own protocols to collect whole blood in K2EDTA tubes. For TCRbeta analysis, collaborator samples were shipped as frozen whole blood, as isolated PBMCs, or as DNA extracted from either sample type. This receptor was obtained from a woman over 75 with active or convalescent COVID-19. The sample consisted of peripheral blood. In this chain, TRBV18 is recombined with TRBJ1-3; the D segment cannot be called with confidence. The base sequence is TGTGCCAGCTCACCACCGGGCAATGGAAACACCATATATTTT. It is translated as CASSPPGNGNTIYF.